Presented here are 20 T cell receptor beta chains from one specimen sequenced in a study of OX40 agonist ivuxolimab in advanced cancers. Using immunoSEQ multiplex PCR, the repertoire was profiled, and TCRdb retains in-frame clones only, with some absent. The sample yields 37,000 or so clones, about 88% seen once. The material sequenced was CD4+ or CD8+ T cells sorted from blood, taken in a trial of the OX40 agonist ivuxolimab. These receptors were obtained from an adult with an advanced solid tumor such as melanoma, head and neck, liver or kidney cancer.

J is TRBJ2-3 and V is TRBV27, with D possibly called TRBD1 or TRBD2 (5 bases each). CDR3 length: 12 amino acids. V lost 1 base and J 11 bases, leaving 10 bases between the germline ends. Looked up from germline, CDR1 is MNHEY and CDR2 is SMNVEV (reference sequence). The CDR3 loop reads CASSLLGEKQYF. Here the CDR3 DNA reads TGTGCCAGCAGTTTATTGGGGGAAAAGCAGTATTTT.

The V gene is TRBV19, the J gene TRBJ1-1; the D gene is possibly TRBD1 (5 bases). V was cut by 7 bases and J by 7 bases, with 10 bases left in between. Germline V lookup: CDR1 LNHDA, CDR2 SQIVND (reference sequence). The CDR3 spans 11 residues. The CDR3 protein is CASTRDGEAFF. The CDR3 DNA reads TGTGCCAGTACGAGGGACGGTGAAGCTTTCTTT.

The rearrangement links TRBV7-8 to TRBJ1-5; 9 bases match TRBD1. The V gene end was trimmed by 1 base and the J gene end by 7 bases; junction bases not matched to a gene: 8. This CDR3 is built from 16 residues. The V gene's germline CDR1 is SGHVS and CDR2 FQNEAQ. The CDR3 DNA is TGTGCCAGCAGCTTAGGGACGGACAGGGGATACCAGCCCCAGCATTTT. Protein sequence: CASSLGTDRGYQPQHF.

Of note for this clone: A much larger clone differs by one base, so this may be a read error. This rearrangement joins TRBV6-4 to TRBJ2-2, with TRBD1 identical over 7 bases. CDR3 length equals 14 residues. Germline CDR1 and CDR2: MRHNA and SNTAGT. J gave up 3 bases and V 2 bases, and 0 bases lay outside the gene matches. In nucleotides, the CDR3 is TGTGCCAGCAGTGACGGACAGGACACCGGGGAGCTGTTTTTT. Protein: CASSDGQDTGELFF.

This chain connects TRBV30 to TRBJ1-4; TRBD1 matches at 8 bases. Per germline, CDR1 GTSNPN and CDR2 SVGIG (reference sequence). This CDR3 is built from 13 residues. V shed 3 bases, J shed 3 bases, and the junction held 0 bases outside the gene matches. The CDR3 protein is CAWRDRANEKLFF. Written as DNA, the CDR3 is TGTGCCTGGAGGGACAGGGCTAATGAAAAACTGTTTTTT.

The V call is TRBV19, the J call TRBJ2-2; D remains ambiguous. The V gene lost 6 bases and the J gene lost 4 bases, with 9 bases spanning the gap. Germline V CDR1 and CDR2: LNHDA, SQIVND (reference sequence). CDR3 length: 13 amino acids. Here the CDR3 reads CASSPKLTGELFF. Written as DNA, the CDR3 is TGTGCCAGTAGCCCGAAGCTCACCGGGGAGCTGTTTTTT.

This chain links TRBV4-1 with TRBJ1-1; weak D call: TRBD1 (6 bases). V dropped 2 bases and J dropped 0 bases, with 22 bases sitting between them. Germline V gene lookup returns CDR1 MGHRA and CDR2 YSYEKL. The CDR3 is 19 amino acids. The CDR3 DNA reads as TGCGCCAGCAGCCAACCTGGGGGGGGGCCTTCAGTTATGAACACTGAAGCTTTCTTT. Translation: CASSQPGGGPSVMNTEAFF.

This clone was observed a single time. The CDR3 protein is CASSLVAGDFYGYTF. As DNA, the CDR3 is TGTGCCAGCAGCTTGGTTGCAGGGGATTTCTATGGCTACACCTTC. This sequence joins TRBV5-6 and TRBJ1-2, with a weak D call TRBD1 (6 bases). The CDR3 runs 15 residues. V gave up 0 bases and J gave up 4 bases, with 13 bases separating them. Germline V gene lookup returns CDR1 SGHDT and CDR2 YYEEEE. Supplemented by reference TRBV5-6 and TRBJ1-2, the full variable domain reads DAGVTQSPTHLIKTRGQQVTLRCSPKSGHDTVSWYQQALGQGPQFIFQYYEEEERQRGNFPDRFSGHQFPNYSSELNVNALLLGDSALYLCASSLVAGDFYGYTFGSGTRLTVV.

V and J are TRBV4-1 and TRBJ2-5; D is uncertain. Trimming pared 0 bases from V and 1 base from J, leaving 6 bases between. The CDR3 totals 14 residues. Per germline, CDR1 MGHRA and CDR2 YSYEKL. The CDR3 protein is CASSQEGSQETQYF. CDR3 DNA: TGCGCCAGCAGCCAAGAGGGGTCCCAAGAGACCCAGTACTTC.

The J gene is TRBJ2-2, the V gene TRBV5-6, with D uncertain. The CDR3 has 15 amino acids. Germline values: CDR1 SGHDT, CDR2 YYEEEE. V lost 1 base and J lost 5, with 12 bases in between. DNA for the CDR3: TGTGCCAGCAGCTTGATCGGCACCTCGACCGGGGAGCTGTTTTTT. It encodes CASSLIGTSTGELFF.

A few counts support this clone. The identical CDR3 is also encoded by other nucleotide sequences in the sample. The genes are TRBV19 and TRBJ2-3; 11 nucleotides match TRBD2. This CDR3 has 15 residues. Per germline, CDR1 LNHDA and CDR2 SQIVND (reference sequence). The trim removed 6 bases at V and 0 bases at J, leaving 2 bases unmatched. CDR3 residues: CASSRLAGSTDTQYF. The CDR3 nucleotides are TGTGCCAGTAGCCGACTAGCGGGGAGCACAGATACGCAGTATTTT.

The gene calls are TRBV4-1 and TRBJ2-1; tentative D call: TRBD2 (5 bases). This CDR3 comprises 17 residues. The V end was cut by 8 bases, the J end by 3 bases, with 23 bases between. The germline gives CDR1 MGHRA, CDR2 YSYEKL. Written as DNA, the CDR3 is TGCGCCAGCTCATTAAGACCCCCCAGCCGGGACTACAATGAGCAGTTCTTC. Amino acid sequence: CASSLRPPSRDYNEQFF.

This chain uses TRBV5-6 with TRBJ1-1; no firm D call. In germline, CDR1 is SGHDT, CDR2 YYEEEE. V was trimmed by 3 bases and J by 11 bases, leaving 11 bases between them. This CDR3 comprises 11 residues. CDR3 loop: CASSSGLGAFF. The CDR3 nucleotides read TGTGCCAGCAGCTCGGGTTTAGGGGCTTTCTTT.

The rearrangement uses TRBV5-4 and TRBJ2-1; either TRBD1 or TRBD2 may fit D (5 bases each). V was clipped by 2 bases and J by 0 bases, with 12 bases between them. Germline loops: CDR1 SGHNT, CDR2 YYREEE (reference sequence). This CDR3 region has 16 residues. The CDR3 region is CASSFGGGSSYNEQFF. CDR3 DNA: TGTGCCAGCAGCTTTGGTGGGGGTAGCTCCTACAATGAGCAGTTCTTC.

The rearrangement links TRBV5-1 to TRBJ1-5, with TRBD1 matching over 9 bases. With V trimmed by 1 base and J by 4 bases, 6 bases remained unmatched. The V gene's germline CDR1 is SGHRS and CDR2 YFSETQ. The CDR3 totals 16 residues. The CDR3 reads CASSLWTGEVNQPQHF. CDR3 bases: TGCGCCAGCAGCTTGTGGACAGGGGAGGTGAATCAGCCCCAGCATTTT.

The chain links TRBV10-2 to TRBJ1-1; no firm D call. V shed 6 bases and J shed 1 base, with 3 bases lying between them. Germline CDR1 reads WSHSY; CDR2 reads SAAADI. The CDR3 extends over 11 amino acids. CDR3 region: CASSENTEAFF. In DNA, the CDR3 is TGCGCCAGCAGCGAGAACACTGAAGCTTTCTTT.

The chain has TRBV6-5 and TRBJ2-7, with D possibly being TRBD1 (6 bases). The germline V gene has CDR1 MNHEY and CDR2 SVGAGI. The CDR3 totals 13 residues. V was cut by 5 bases and J by 6 bases, with 14 bases left in between. The CDR3 reads CASSLRGLGEQYF. CDR3 nucleotide sequence: TGTGCCAGCAGTCTCAGGGGATTGGGCGAGCAGTACTTC.

A few counts support this clone. The chain is built from TRBV2 and TRBJ1-1; TRBD1 is a possible D gene (6 bases). Germline assignment: CDR1 SNHLY and CDR2 FYNNEI. V was trimmed by 5 bases and J by 8 bases, leaving 18 bases between them. The CDR3 consists of 14 residues. The chain's CDR3 is CASSWDTGVSEAFF. CDR3 sequence (DNA): TGTGCCAGCAGTTGGGACACCGGGGTAAGCGAAGCTTTCTTT.

The genes are TRBV28 and TRBJ1-1; D possibly corresponds to TRBD1 (5 bases). With 5 bases removed from V and 4 bases from J, the gap between germline ends came to 23 bases. The CDR3 length is 17 residues. Germline lookup yields CDR1 MDHEN and CDR2 SYDVKM. This CDR3 reads CASSPRDSSRWVTEAFF. The CDR3 DNA follows: TGTGCCAGCAGTCCCCGGGACTCCTCGCGGTGGGTCACTGAAGCTTTCTTT.

The genes are TRBV7-9 and TRBJ1-6; 10 bases match TRBD1. Germline assignment: CDR1 SEHNR and CDR2 FQNEAQ (reference sequence). The junction had 7 bases not matched to a gene; V was cut back by 3 bases and J by 8 bases. The CDR3 runs 16 residues. The CDR3 loop is CASSFPGQGTDSPLHF. CDR3 sequence (DNA): TGTGCCAGCAGCTTTCCGGGACAGGGGACGGATTCACCCCTCCACTTT. Drawing the rest from reference TRBV7-9 and TRBJ1-6, the complete variable domain is DTGVSQNPRHKITKRGQNVTFRCDPISEHNRLYWYRQTLGQGPEFLTYFQNEAQLEKSRLLSDRFSAERPKGSFSTLEIQRTEQGDSAMYLCASSFPGQGTDSPLHFGNGTRLTVT.